Below, 10 T cell receptor beta chains from the same sample are listed, as sequenced in a study of shared clonotypes between healthy human individuals. Clones were sequenced by immunoSEQ multiplex PCR, and TCRdb holds only the in-frame ones, with some missing. The data hold nearly 500,000 clones, with 70% to 80% observed a single time. Material for sequencing was PBMCs. The receptors here all came from a woman aged 35 to 49 in good health. Some clones in this sample may be carry-over from other donors' samples.

The J gene is TRBJ2-2, the V gene TRBV10-2; D ambiguous. The CDR3 is made up of 15 amino acids. V lost 3 bases to trimming and J lost 5 bases, with 13 bases between them. Germline-derived CDR1 and CDR2 are WSHSY and SAAADI. The CDR3 DNA reads TGCGCCAGCAGTGAACTGCTACAAACTACCGGGGAGCTGTTTTTT. It encodes CASSELLQTTGELFF.

The genes are TRBV5-4 and TRBJ2-7; 10 bases are shared with TRBD1. The CDR3 consists of 14 residues. The germline V gene has CDR1 SGHNT and CDR2 YYREEE (reference sequence). V lost 4 bases and J lost 4; bases outside the gene matches: 5. The CDR3 DNA sequence: TGTGCCAGCAGCCACCCGGGACAGGGGTACGAGCAGTACTTC. This translates into CASSHPGQGYEQYF.

This clone has only a few counts. The rearrangement uses TRBV5-4 and TRBJ2-1, with D possibly matching TRBD2 (5 bases). Trimming shortened V by 4 bases and J by 0 bases, and 11 bases separated the two germline ends. This CDR3 is built from 15 residues. CDR1 and CDR2 (germline): SGHNT, YYREEE (reference sequence). CDR3 residues: CASSLLRDSYNEQFF. The CDR3 nucleotides are TGTGCCAGCAGCCTTCTTCGGGACTCCTACAATGAGCAGTTCTTC.

V is TRBV14 and J is TRBJ1-2; no clear D gene. CDR3 length: 16 amino acids. The ends were cut back, 5 bases at V and 7 bases at J, with 23 bases in the middle. Germline-derived CDR1 and CDR2 are SGHDN and FVKESK. The CDR3 loop reads CASSSDLGLGLFGYTF. CDR3 coding DNA: TGTGCCAGCAGCTCGGATTTGGGTCTTGGACTCTTTGGCTACACCTTC.

The chain links TRBV7-8 to TRBJ1-1; unclear D gene. Trimming took 4 bases from V and 1 from J, leaving 7 bases between them. Germline values: CDR1 SGHVS, CDR2 FQNEAQ. The CDR3 is 13 amino acids. CDR3 in amino acids: CASSSGWNTEAFF. DNA for the CDR3: TGTGCCAGCAGCTCTGGATGGAACACTGAAGCTTTCTTT.

CDR3 in DNA: TGTGCCACCAGCGAAGGACTAGCGGGCTTCTCCTACGAGCAGTACTTC. It yields the protein CATSEGLAGFSYEQYF. The rearrangement joins TRBV15 to TRBJ2-7, with 11 bases fitting TRBD2. The CDR3 is 16 amino acids. Germline CDR1 and CDR2: LNHNV and YYDKDF (reference sequence). The ends lost 5 bases at V and 0 bases at J; junction bases unmatched: 6.

V gene TRBV28 combines with J gene TRBJ2-7; TRBD2 matches at 13 bases. Per the germline V gene, CDR1 is MDHEN and CDR2 is SYDVKM. Germline trimming cut 6 bases from V and 2 bases from J; bases unmatched to any gene: 4. This CDR3 comprises 15 residues. The CDR3 nucleotides read TGTGCCAGCAGGAGGACTAGCGGGAGCACCTACGAGCAGTACTTC. Its translation is CASRRTSGSTYEQYF. Full variable domain (missing parts from reference TRBV28 and TRBJ2-7): DVKVTQSSRYLVKRTGEKVFLECVQDMDHENMFWYRQDPGLGLRLIYFSYDVKMKEKGDIPEGYSVSREKKERFSLILESASTNQTSMYLCASRRTSGSTYEQYFGPGTRLTVT.

This sequence joins TRBV19 and TRBJ1-5, with D perhaps matching TRBD1 (6 bases). The CDR3 totals 14 residues. CDR1 LNHDA and CDR2 SQIVND come from the germline V gene (reference sequence). V dropped 6 bases and J dropped 1 base, with 10 bases sitting between them. Here the CDR3 DNA reads TGTGCCAGTAGCAAGGGGGAAAGCAATCAGCCCCAGCATTTT. Translating gives CASSKGESNQPQHF.

The chain carries TRBV12-5 and TRBJ1-5; a possible D gene is TRBD1 (5 bases). There are 13 residues in the CDR3. V gave up 7 bases and J gave up 4 bases, with 11 bases separating them. Germline CDR1 and CDR2: LGHNT and FRNRAP. CDR3 region: CASAASGNQPQHF. The CDR3 region has the DNA TGTGCTAGTGCCGCGTCAGGGAATCAGCCCCAGCATTTT.

The rearrangement links TRBV6-1 to TRBJ2-5, with TRBD1 identical over 9 bases. Germline V CDR1 and CDR2: MNHNS, SASEGT. The ends lost 5 bases at V and 2 bases at J; junction bases unmatched: 6. CDR3 length: 15 amino acids. In nucleotides, the CDR3 is TGTGCCAGCAGTCCGGGACAGGGACCTCAAGAGACCCAGTACTTC. Residues: CASSPGQGPQETQYF.